The present TCR beta chain was sequenced within a study of T cell responses to AZD1222 COVID-19 vaccine. The data were produced by immunoSEQ multiplex PCR, yet TCRdb's version contains in-frame clones alone and is incomplete. The sample lists 150,000 to 200,000 clones, about 90% occurring once. A note on this clone: Its antigen is still unknown.

Pooled in the analysis were second doses at about 4 or about 12 weeks. CDR1 is SGHDT and CDR2 is YYEEEE in the germline V gene. V was cut by 4 bases and J by 4 bases, with 11 bases left in between. The CDR3 consists of 13 residues. Study results and caveats: Researchers report vaccine-associated CD4 TCRs spanning spike, with dominance at 160-218 and 743-854. Targeting of unmutated variant regions was reportedly seen in nearly half of spike-specific TCRs.

Sequencing used peripheral blood, obtained 28 days after the second AZD1222 dose. The genes are TRBV5-6 and TRBJ1-2; D gene ambiguous. The TCR sequence derives from an adult who received the AZD1222 COVID-19 vaccine. CDR3 sequence: CASSPALGYGYTF. CDR3 in DNA: TGTGCCAGCAGCCCCGCCTTAGGCTATGGCTACACCTTC.